The clone carrying this T cell receptor (beta chain) was detected many times. The antigen is undetermined. Using genomic DNA as the template, TCR beta VDJ and CDR3 profiling was carried out. TCRdb itself ran the reads through MiXCR, one entry per CDR3 protein. This sample carries some 280,000 distinct CDR3 sequences, about 56% of them seen once, and the ten largest clones take 7% to 9%. The data are from a study of CD8+CD57+ T cells in acquired aplastic anemia. CDR3 length equals 13 residues. V gave up 7 bases and J gave up 3 bases, with 15 bases separating them. Germline values: CDR1 DFQATT, CDR2 SNEGSKA (reference sequence). Study findings and constraints: Between patients and controls, about 31 CD8+ CDR3 sequences were found in common. Patients and controls were not found to differ significantly in CD8+ Simpson's diversity.

Specimen: sorted CD4+, CD8+, or CD8+CD57+ T cells (not recorded which) from PBMCs. The TCR sequence derives from a human donor with severe aplastic anemia or a healthy control (not recorded which). The chain employs TRBV20-1 and TRBJ2-5, with no clear D. Here the CDR3 reads CSGGDGIEETQYF. CDR3 coding DNA: TGCAGTGGAGGAGACGGTATCGAAGAGACCCAGTACTTC.